Below, 8 T cell receptor beta chains from the same sample are listed, as sequenced in a study of cytomegalovirus exposure and HLA in healthy donors. The PCR was carried out with 60 Vbeta primers and 13 Jbeta primers. Data came from immunoSEQ multiplex PCR; TCRdb stores just in-frame clones and leaves some out. This table has 85,000 to 95,000 clones, 70% to 85% appearing once. Sample: PBMCs. These receptors were taken from a man aged 25 to 40 in good health and CMV-seropositive.

The chain uses TRBV30 and TRBJ2-7; a possible D gene is TRBD1 (6 bases). CDR3 length equals 15 residues. Trimming stripped 0 bases from V and 0 bases from J, with 12 bases between. The V gene's germline CDR1 is GTSNPN and CDR2 SVGIG (reference sequence). CDR3 nucleotide sequence: TGTGCCTGGAGTGTACTACAGGGAGACTCCTACGAGCAGTACTTC. It translates to CAWSVLQGDSYEQYF. Based on the CDR3 plus reference TRBV30 and TRBJ2-7, the full variable domain is SQTIHQWPATLVQPVGSPLSLECTVEGTSNPNLYWYRQAAGRGLQLLFYSVGIGQISSEVPQNLSASRPQDRQFILSSKKLLLSDSGFYLCAWSVLQGDSYEQYFGPGTRLTVT.

J is TRBJ2-3 and V is TRBV4-3; TRBD2 matches at 8 bases. CDR3 length equals 16 residues. CDR1 and CDR2 (germline): LGHNA, YSLEER. J was trimmed by 2 bases and V by 4 bases; bases with no gene match: 8. CDR3: CASSPTAGGSTDTQYF. The CDR3 region has the DNA TGCGCCAGCAGCCCCACGGCGGGAGGATCCACAGATACGCAGTATTTT.

This clone was seen only a few times. This chain links TRBV27 with TRBJ1-2, with 7 bases fitting TRBD1. The trim removed 5 bases at V and 4 bases at J, leaving 10 bases unmatched. This CDR3 spans 15 amino acids. CDR1 and CDR2 (germline): MNHEY, SMNVEV (reference sequence). CDR3 in DNA: TGTGCCAGCAGTCCCAGGGGACAGATTCTCTATGGCTACACCTTC. Amino acid sequence: CASSPRGQILYGYTF.

The chain carries TRBV14 and TRBJ1-4; a possible D gene is TRBD1 (5 bases). V was clipped by 4 bases and J by 7 bases, with 10 bases between them. Germline CDR1 is SGHDN and CDR2 is FVKESK. The CDR3 is 13 amino acids. As DNA, the CDR3 is TGTGCCAGCAGCCCCGGGGGATCTGAAAAACTGTTTTTT. Amino acid sequence: CASSPGGSEKLFF.

J is TRBJ1-3 and V is TRBV5-1, with 8 bases lining up with TRBD1. V was clipped by 2 bases and J by 4 bases; unmatched bases: 5. The CDR3 is made up of 15 amino acids. Germline-derived CDR1 and CDR2 are SGHRS and YFSETQ. The CDR3 DNA reads as TGCGCCAGCAGCTTAGATGGACAGGGAGGAAACACCATATATTTT. Its protein product is CASSLDGQGGNTIYF.

The chain combines TRBV30 with TRBJ1-2, with D perhaps TRBD1 (6 bases). The CDR3 has 13 amino acids. Germline V gene lookup returns CDR1 GTSNPN and CDR2 SVGIG (reference sequence). Trimming cost V 0 bases and J 12 bases, with 17 bases left between them. For the CDR3, the DNA is TGTGCCTGGAGTGTAACCGACAGGTCGGCTAACACCTTC. Its translation: CAWSVTDRSANTF.

To note about this clone: The junction does not match germline at one end; this may be a read error. V usage is TRBV7-7 and J usage is TRBJ1-3; TRBD1 agrees at 12 bases. The CDR3 has 15 residues. Germline V gene sequence: CDR1 SSHAT, CDR2 FNYEAQ (reference sequence). Here the CDR3 DNA reads TGTGCTAGCAGCCCCGGGACAGGGGGCGCGGACACCATATATTTT. Translation: CASSPGTGGADTIYF.

The chain is built from TRBV5-4 and TRBJ1-2; 7 bases fit TRBD1. With V trimmed by 4 bases and J by 3 bases, 6 bases remained unmatched. The length of the CDR3 is 14 residues. CDR1 is SGHNT and CDR2 is YYREEE in the germline V gene (reference sequence). The CDR3 sequence: CASSLQGVDYGYTF. Written as DNA, the CDR3 is TGTGCCAGCAGCCTCCAGGGGGTCGACTATGGCTACACCTTC.